The 10 T cell receptor beta chains listed next were all sequenced from one sample in a study of blood T cell repertoires in COVID-19. TCRdb keeps only in-frame clones here, not all; method: immunoSEQ multiplex PCR. This sample has about 260,000 clones, with more than 80% found just once. Sequencing was performed on peripheral blood. Receptor source: a woman in her 40s with acute or convalescent COVID-19.

The rearrangement uses TRBV30 and TRBJ1-4; the match to TRBD1 covers 8 bases. Unmatched junction bases numbered 7, after V lost 7 bases and J lost 3 bases. This CDR3 region has 14 residues. From germline, CDR1 is GTSNPN and CDR2 SVGIG (reference sequence). The DNA of the CDR3 is TGTGCCTTTACTCCGGACAGGGCTAATGAAAAACTGTTTTTT. Its protein is CAFTPDRANEKLFF. The full variable domain, rest sourced from reference TRBV30 and TRBJ1-4, is SQTIHQWPATLVQPVGSPLSLECTVEGTSNPNLYWYRQAAGRGLQLLFYSVGIGQISSEVPQNLSASRPQDRQFILSSKKLLLSDSGFYLCAFTPDRANEKLFFGSGTQLSVL.

This clone turned up a few times. Additional DNA sequences in this sample encode the identical CDR3. J is TRBJ1-3 and V is TRBV18; 7 bases line up with TRBD1. The length of the CDR3 is 14 residues. After removal of 3 bases from V and 4 bases from J, the junction contained 3 bases not matched to a gene. Per the germline V gene, CDR1 is KGHSH and CDR2 is LQKENI. Here the CDR3 reads CASSPDRDGNTIYF. The CDR3 DNA reads TGTGCCAGCTCACCCGACAGGGACGGAAACACCATATATTTT.

CDR3 residues: CASSLARAGRVETQYF. For the CDR3, the DNA is TGTGCCAGCAGCTTAGCCCGCGCCGGGAGGGTGGAGACCCAGTACTTC. The V gene is TRBV7-6, the J gene TRBJ2-5; 8 bases map to TRBD2. The CDR3 has 16 residues. V lost 0 bases, J lost 5 bases, and 8 bases stayed unmatched. CDR1 and CDR2 from the germline V gene are SGHVS and FNYEAQ.

The chain uses TRBV24-1 and TRBJ1-2; a weak D match, TRBD1 (5 bases). In germline, CDR1 is KGHDR, CDR2 SFDVKD. The CDR3 sequence is 11 residues long. Deletions cut 5 bases from V and 9 bases from J, with 9 bases between. The CDR3 DNA is TGTGCCACCAGTGCCCACAGGAGCTACACCTTC. Translated: CATSAHRSYTF.

The rearrangement uses TRBV10-1 and TRBJ2-3; 11 bases align to TRBD2. CDR3 length: 16 amino acids. V shed 6 bases and J 1 base; nucleotides not matched to a gene: 6. The germline V gene has CDR1 WNHNN and CDR2 SYGVQD (reference sequence). CDR3 sequence: CASSELAGEGTDTQYF. The CDR3 DNA is TGCGCCAGCAGCGAACTAGCGGGGGAAGGCACAGATACGCAGTATTTT.

The CDR3: CASSLEQGLAEAFF. The CDR3 DNA is TGTGCCAGCAGCTTGGAACAGGGTCTCGCTGAAGCTTTCTTT. The genes are TRBV5-5 and TRBJ1-1; possible D gene TRBD1, 6 bases. This CDR3 has 14 residues. V lost 0 bases and J 6 bases, leaving 12 bases between the germline ends. Germline CDR1 and CDR2: SGHKS and YYEKEE (reference sequence).

This clone was recorded only once. The genes are TRBV5-1 and TRBJ2-3, with 8 nucleotides matching TRBD2. The CDR3 extends over 16 amino acids. The germline V gene has CDR1 SGHRS and CDR2 YFSETQ. Germline trimming cut 4 bases from V and 4 bases from J; bases unmatched to any gene: 11. CDR3 in amino acids: CASSPFRGGHPDTQYF. The CDR3, as DNA: TGCGCCAGCAGCCCCTTTCGGGGGGGGCACCCAGATACGCAGTATTTT.

The rearrangement joins TRBV29-1 to TRBJ1-2, with 7 bases lining up with TRBD1. CDR1 is SQVTM, CDR2 ANQGSEA, per germline. The CDR3 is 14 residues long. The V segment lost 8 bases and the J segment 4 bases; nucleotides outside the gene matches: 13. CDR3 DNA: TGCAGCTCCTTGAATACAGGGGAAGGCTATGGCTACACCTTC. Its translation: CSSLNTGEGYGYTF.

This chain uses TRBV18 with TRBJ1-5, with 8 bases identical to TRBD1. Germline trimming cut 6 bases from V and 1 base from J; bases unmatched to any gene: 8. CDR1 is KGHSH and CDR2 is LQKENI in the germline V gene. The CDR3 has 16 residues. The CDR3 loop reads CASSRGTGQSNQPQHF. The CDR3 DNA is TGTGCCAGCTCTAGGGGGACAGGTCAGAGCAATCAGCCCCAGCATTTT.

The V gene is TRBV29-1, the J gene TRBJ1-2, with D perhaps TRBD1 (6 bases). This CDR3 has 12 residues. Germline-derived CDR1 and CDR2 are SQVTM and ANQGSEA. Between the trimmed V and J ends, which lost 4 bases and 5 bases, there was a span of 11 bases. CDR3 sequence (DNA): TGCAGCGTTGGATCGGGACATTATGGCTACACCTTC. Its protein product is CSVGSGHYGYTF.